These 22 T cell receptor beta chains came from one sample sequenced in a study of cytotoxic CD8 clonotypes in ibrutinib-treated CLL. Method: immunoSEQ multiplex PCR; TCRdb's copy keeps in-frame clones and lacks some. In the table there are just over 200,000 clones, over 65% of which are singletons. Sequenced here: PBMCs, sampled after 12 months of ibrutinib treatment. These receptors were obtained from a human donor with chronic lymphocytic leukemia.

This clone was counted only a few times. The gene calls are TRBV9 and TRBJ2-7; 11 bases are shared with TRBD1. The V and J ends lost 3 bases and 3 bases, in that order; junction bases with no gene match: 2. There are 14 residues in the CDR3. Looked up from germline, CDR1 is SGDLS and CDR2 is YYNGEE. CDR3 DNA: TGTGCCAGCAGCGCGGGACAGGGGGACTACGAGCAGTACTTC. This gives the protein CASSAGQGDYEQYF.

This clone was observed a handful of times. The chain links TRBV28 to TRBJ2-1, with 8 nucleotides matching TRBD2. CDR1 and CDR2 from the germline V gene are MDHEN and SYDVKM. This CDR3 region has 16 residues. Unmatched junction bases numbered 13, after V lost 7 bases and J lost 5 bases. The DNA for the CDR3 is TGTGCCAGCAATTCGTACAGCGGGAGCAGCCACAATGAGCAGTTCTTC. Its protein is CASNSYSGSSHNEQFF.

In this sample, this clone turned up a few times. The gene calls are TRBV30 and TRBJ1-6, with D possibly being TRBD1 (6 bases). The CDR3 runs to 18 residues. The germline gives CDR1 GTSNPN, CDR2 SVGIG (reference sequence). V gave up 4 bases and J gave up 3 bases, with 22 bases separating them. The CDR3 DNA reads TGTGCCTGGATCCCACGCGGGGGGGGCGGATTCTATAATTCACCCCTCCACTTT. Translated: CAWIPRGGGGFYNSPLHF. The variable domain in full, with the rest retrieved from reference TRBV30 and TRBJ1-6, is SQTIHQWPATLVQPVGSPLSLECTVEGTSNPNLYWYRQAAGRGLQLLFYSVGIGQISSEVPQNLSASRPQDRQFILSSKKLLLSDSGFYLCAWIPRGGGGFYNSPLHFGNGTRLTVT.

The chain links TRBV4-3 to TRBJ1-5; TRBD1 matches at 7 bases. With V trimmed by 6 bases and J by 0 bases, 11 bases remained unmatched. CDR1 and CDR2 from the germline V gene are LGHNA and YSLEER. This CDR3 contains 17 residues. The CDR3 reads CASSRDREVNSNQPQHF. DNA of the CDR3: TGCGCCAGCAGTCGTGACAGGGAGGTAAATAGCAATCAGCCCCAGCATTTT.

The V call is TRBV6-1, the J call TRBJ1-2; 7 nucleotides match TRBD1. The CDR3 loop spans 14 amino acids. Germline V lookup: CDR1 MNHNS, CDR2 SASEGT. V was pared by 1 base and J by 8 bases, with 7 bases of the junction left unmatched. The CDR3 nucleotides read TGTGCCAGCAGTGAAGAGGGTACAGGGGAAGGCTACACCTTC. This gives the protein CASSEEGTGEGYTF.

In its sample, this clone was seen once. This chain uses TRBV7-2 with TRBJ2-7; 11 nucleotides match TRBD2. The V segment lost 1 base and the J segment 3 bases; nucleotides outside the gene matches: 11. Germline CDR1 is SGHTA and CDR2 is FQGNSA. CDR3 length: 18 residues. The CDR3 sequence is CASSLVLAGGTGNYEQYF. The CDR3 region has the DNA TGTGCCAGCAGCTTAGTTCTAGCGGGAGGCACAGGGAACTACGAGCAGTACTTC.

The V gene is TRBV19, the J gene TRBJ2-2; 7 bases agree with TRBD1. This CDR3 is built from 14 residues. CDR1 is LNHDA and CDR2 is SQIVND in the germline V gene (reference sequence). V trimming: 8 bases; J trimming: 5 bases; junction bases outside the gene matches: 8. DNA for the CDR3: TGTGCCAGTCGCCGACAGGGAAGGACCGGGGAGCTGTTTTTT. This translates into CASRRQGRTGELFF.

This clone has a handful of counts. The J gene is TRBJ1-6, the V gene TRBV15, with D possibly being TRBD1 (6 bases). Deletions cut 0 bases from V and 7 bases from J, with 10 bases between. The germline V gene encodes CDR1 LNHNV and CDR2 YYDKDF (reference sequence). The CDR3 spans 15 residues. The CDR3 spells CATSRDGGRNSPLHF. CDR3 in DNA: TGTGCCACCAGCAGAGACGGGGGCCGGAATTCACCCCTCCACTTT. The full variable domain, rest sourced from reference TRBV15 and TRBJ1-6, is DAMVIQNPRYQVTQFGKPVTLSCSQTLNHNVMYWYQQKSSQAPKLLFHYYDKDFNNEADTPDNFQSRRPNTSFCFLDIRSPGLGDTAMYLCATSRDGGRNSPLHFGNGTRLTVT.

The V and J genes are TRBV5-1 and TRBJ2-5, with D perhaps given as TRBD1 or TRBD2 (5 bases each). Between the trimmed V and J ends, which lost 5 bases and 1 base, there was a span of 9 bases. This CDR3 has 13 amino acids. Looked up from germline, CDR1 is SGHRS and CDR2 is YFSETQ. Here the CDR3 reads CASRRGSQETQYF. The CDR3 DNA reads TGCGCCAGCAGGAGGGGAAGCCAAGAGACCCAGTACTTC.

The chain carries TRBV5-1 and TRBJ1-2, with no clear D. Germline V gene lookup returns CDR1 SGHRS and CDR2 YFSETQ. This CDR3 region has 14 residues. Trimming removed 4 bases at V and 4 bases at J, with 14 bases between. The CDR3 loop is CASSVLTGSYGYTF. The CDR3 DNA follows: TGCGCCAGCAGCGTGCTGACGGGTTCCTATGGCTACACCTTC.

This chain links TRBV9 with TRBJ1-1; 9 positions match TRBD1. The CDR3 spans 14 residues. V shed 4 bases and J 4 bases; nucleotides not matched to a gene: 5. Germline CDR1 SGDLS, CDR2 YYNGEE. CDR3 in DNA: TGTGCCAGCAGCAATCACAGGGGGCGCACTGAAGCTTTCTTT. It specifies CASSNHRGRTEAFF. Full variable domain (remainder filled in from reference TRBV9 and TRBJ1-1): DSGVTQTPKHLITATGQRVTLRCSPRSGDLSVYWYQQSLDQGLQFLIQYYNGEERAKGNILERFSAQQFPDLHSELNLSSLELGDSALYFCASSNHRGRTEAFFGQGTRLTVV.

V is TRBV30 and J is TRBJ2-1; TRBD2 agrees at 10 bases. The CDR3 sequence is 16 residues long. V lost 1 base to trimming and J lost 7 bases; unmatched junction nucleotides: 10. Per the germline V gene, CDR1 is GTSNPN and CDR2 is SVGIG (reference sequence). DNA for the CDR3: TGTGCCTGGAGTGGGGCTAGCGGGGGCCGGAGAAATGAGCAGTTCTTC. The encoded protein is CAWSGASGGRRNEQFF.

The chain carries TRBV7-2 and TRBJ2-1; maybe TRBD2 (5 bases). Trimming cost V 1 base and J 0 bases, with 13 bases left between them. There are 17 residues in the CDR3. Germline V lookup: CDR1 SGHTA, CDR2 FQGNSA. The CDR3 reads CASSLVGGPSSYNEQFF. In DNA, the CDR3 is TGTGCCAGCAGCTTAGTAGGCGGGCCCAGCTCCTACAATGAGCAGTTCTTC.

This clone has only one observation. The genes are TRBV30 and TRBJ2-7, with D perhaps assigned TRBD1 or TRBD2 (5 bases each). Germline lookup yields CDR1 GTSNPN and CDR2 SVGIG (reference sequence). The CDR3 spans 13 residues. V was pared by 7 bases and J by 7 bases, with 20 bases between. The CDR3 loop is CAFSRDAVREQYF. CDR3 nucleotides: TGTGCCTTTTCCCGGGACGCCGTACGAGAGCAGTACTTC.

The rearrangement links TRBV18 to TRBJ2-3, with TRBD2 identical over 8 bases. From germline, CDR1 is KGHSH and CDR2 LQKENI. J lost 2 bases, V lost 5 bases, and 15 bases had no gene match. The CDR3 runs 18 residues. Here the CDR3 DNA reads TGTGCCAGCTCAGCACGGGTGTTTGGTAGCGGGGTCACAGATACGCAGTATTTT. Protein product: CASSARVFGSGVTDTQYF.

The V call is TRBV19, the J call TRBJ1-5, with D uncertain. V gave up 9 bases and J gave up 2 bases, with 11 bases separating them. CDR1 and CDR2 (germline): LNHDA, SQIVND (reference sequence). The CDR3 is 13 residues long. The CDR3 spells CASTKWGNQPQHF. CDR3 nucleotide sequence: TGTGCCAGCACGAAATGGGGCAATCAGCCCCAGCATTTT.

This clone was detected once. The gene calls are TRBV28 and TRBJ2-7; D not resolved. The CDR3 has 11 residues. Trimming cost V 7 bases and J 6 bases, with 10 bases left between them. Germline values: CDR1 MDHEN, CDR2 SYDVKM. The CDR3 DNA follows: TGTGCCAGCATCGGCGGAGTCGAGCAGTACTTC. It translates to CASIGGVEQYF.

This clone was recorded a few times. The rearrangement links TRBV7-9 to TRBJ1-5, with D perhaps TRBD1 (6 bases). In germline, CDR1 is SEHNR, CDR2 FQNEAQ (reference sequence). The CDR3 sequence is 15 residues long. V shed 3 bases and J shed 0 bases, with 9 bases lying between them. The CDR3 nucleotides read TGTGCCAGCAGCTTGGACAGATATAGCAATCAGCCCCAGCATTTT. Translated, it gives CASSLDRYSNQPQHF.

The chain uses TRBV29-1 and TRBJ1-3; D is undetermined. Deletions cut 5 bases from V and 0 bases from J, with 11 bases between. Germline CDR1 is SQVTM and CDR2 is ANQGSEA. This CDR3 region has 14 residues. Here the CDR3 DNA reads TGCAGCGTTTACGGGTGGGGCTCTGGAAACACCATATATTTT. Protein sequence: CSVYGWGSGNTIYF.

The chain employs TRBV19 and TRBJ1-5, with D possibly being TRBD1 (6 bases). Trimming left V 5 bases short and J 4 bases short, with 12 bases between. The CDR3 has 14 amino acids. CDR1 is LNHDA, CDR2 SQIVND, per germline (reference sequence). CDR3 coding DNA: TGTGCCAGTAGTTGGGTTCAGGGGAATCAGCCCCAGCATTTT. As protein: CASSWVQGNQPQHF.

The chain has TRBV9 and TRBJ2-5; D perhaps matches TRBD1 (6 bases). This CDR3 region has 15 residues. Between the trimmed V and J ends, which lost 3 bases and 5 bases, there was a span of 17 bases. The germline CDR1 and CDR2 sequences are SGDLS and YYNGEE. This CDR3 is CASSARGAGEETQYF. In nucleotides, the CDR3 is TGTGCCAGCAGCGCTAGGGGAGCAGGGGAGGAGACCCAGTACTTC.

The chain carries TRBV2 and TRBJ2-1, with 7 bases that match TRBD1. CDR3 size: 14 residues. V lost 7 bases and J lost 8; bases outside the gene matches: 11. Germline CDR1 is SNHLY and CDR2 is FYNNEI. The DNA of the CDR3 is TGTGCCAGCACTCGCCCACAGGGGCGCCATGAGCAGTTCTTC. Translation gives CASTRPQGRHEQFF. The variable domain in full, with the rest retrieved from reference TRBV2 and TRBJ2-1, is EPEVTQTPSHQVTQMGQEVILRCVPISNHLYFYWYRQILGQKVEFLVSFYNNEISEKSEIFDDQFSVERPDGSNFTLKIRSTKLEDSAMYFCASTRPQGRHEQFFGPGTRLTVL.